The rows below give T cell receptor beta chains drawn from one sample of a study of shared clonotypes between healthy human individuals. Clones were read by immunoSEQ multiplex PCR, and TCRdb kept only the in-frame ones, dropping some. Of about 820,000 clones listed, more than 85% are singletons. Source material: naive CD8+ T cells sorted from blood. These receptors were taken from a man in his thirties or forties in good health. CDR3s include the opening cysteine and the closing phenylalanine or tryptophan.

v_call	j_call	cdr3_length	cdr3_aa
TRBV6-6	TRBJ2-1	16	CASRASAETSYNEQFF
TRBV4-1	TRBJ2-5	14	CASSQAHSEETQYF
TRBV9	TRBJ2-3	13	CASSAPWGDTQYF
TRBV5-1	TRBJ2-7	14	CASSLAQGRDEQYF
TRBV28	TRBJ1-5	13	CASSLPGNQPQHF
TRBV7-9	TRBJ2-1	15	CASSPRRGTYNEQFF
TRBV10-3	TRBJ2-3	15	CAISEQDTGTDTQYF
TRBV14	TRBJ2-7	15	CASSQDPTGPYEQYF
TRBV10-3	TRBJ2-3	14	CAISEGRVSDTQYF
TRBV7-9	TRBJ2-1	13	CASSLGDSNEQFF
TRBV28	TRBJ2-1	12	CASSLYYNEQFF
TRBV9	TRBJ1-2	13	CASSVGPEDGYTF
TRBV6-1	TRBJ2-7	15	CASTQGNFGPYEQYF
TRBV27	TRBJ2-1	16	CASSFSGTRAYNEQFF
TRBV7-3	TRBJ2-7	14	CASSLTGASYEQYF
TRBV5-8	TRBJ1-5	14	CASSGGDSPWPQHF
TRBV9	TRBJ2-3	15	CASSVEPLGTDTQYF